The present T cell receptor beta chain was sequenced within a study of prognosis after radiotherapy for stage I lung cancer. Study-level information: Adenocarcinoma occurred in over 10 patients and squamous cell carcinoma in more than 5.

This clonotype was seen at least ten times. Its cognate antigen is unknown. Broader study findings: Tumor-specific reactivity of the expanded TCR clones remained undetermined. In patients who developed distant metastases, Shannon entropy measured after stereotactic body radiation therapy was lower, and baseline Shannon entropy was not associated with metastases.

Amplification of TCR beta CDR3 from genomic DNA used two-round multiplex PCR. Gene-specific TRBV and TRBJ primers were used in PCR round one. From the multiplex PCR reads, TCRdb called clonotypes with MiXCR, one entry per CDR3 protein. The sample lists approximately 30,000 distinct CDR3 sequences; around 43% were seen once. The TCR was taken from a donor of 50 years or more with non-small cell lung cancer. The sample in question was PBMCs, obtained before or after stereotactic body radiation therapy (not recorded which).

The CDR3 region has the DNA TGTGCCAGCAGCCCCCGACTAGCGTACGACACCGGGGAGCTGTTTTTT. Protein product: CASSPRLAYDTGELFF. This chain connects TRBV7-6 to TRBJ2-2; TRBD2 matches at 8 bases. V shed 5 bases, J shed 3 bases, and the junction held 8 bases outside the gene matches. CDR3 length: 16 amino acids. Germline loops: CDR1 SGHVS, CDR2 FNYEAQ.